This note documents a single T cell receptor (beta chain) sequence. Its target antigen remains unknown. No clone much larger than this one lies a single base away; base qualities are absent. This sample was taken from a study of T cell responses to AZD1222 COVID-19 vaccine (dated by TCRdb to about 2021). For the study in its entirety: AZD1222 recipients with second doses at about 4 weeks or about 12 weeks were pooled, because spike-specific TCR depth and breadth did not differ between schedules. TCR sequencing was performed for 230 to 250 trial participants, of whom 200 to 220 were given two doses of AZD1222 and some 26 were given two doses of MenACWY control vaccine. Trial participants were enrolled into age subgroups of 18-55, 56-69 and 70-plus years, which contained 148, 28 and 57 TCR-sequenced participants, respectively. Results and caveats for the whole study, not just this receptor: Vaccine-associated CD4 TCRs spanned the whole spike protein, with dominant responses in regions 160-218 and 743-854. Conclusions about previously exposed vaccinees were limited because only six AZD1222 recipients were SARS-CoV-2 seropositive at baseline. In the small 56-69-year group, the increase in depth fell short of significance, most likely because of low power. Because no day 14 peak-response samples were available, the repertoires could be characterized only after the peak T cell response. Most participants were white British and females outnumbered males, and the authors suggested that clonal diversity may have been underestimated. After two AZD1222 doses, spike-specific TCR breadth and depth were significantly higher than at day 0 and than in MenACWY recipients. Nearly half of unique spike-specific TCRs reportedly recognized epitopes outside regions mutated in the B.1.351 and B.1.1.7 variants.

The CDR3 regions of human TCRbeta chains were analyzed by immunosequencing. The paper's data handling went like this. TCRs in the repertoires were compared against a reference library of SARS-CoV-2-specific TCRs that had been generated with the MIRA antigen-specificity platform. Breadth was defined as the fraction of unique TCRs that were SARS-CoV-2-associated, and depth was defined as the fraction of total T cells that were SARS-CoV-2-associated. Using the MIRA data, each spike-specific TCR was assigned both to the spike region to which the TCR was reactive and to a CD4 or CD8 class. Log10-transformed breadth and depth values were compared by one-way ANOVA with Sidak's multiple comparisons tests. Imported from immuneACCESS, the table was reduced by TCRdb to in-frame sequences with V and J called. These copies leave out some clones; in studies compared against another copy, an unresolved V gene accounts for under half, and the cause of the remainder is not known. The D gene and trimming were derived from the DNA, and the V and J assignments and clone size from that table. In all, the sample holds around 150,000 clones, and 90% to 95% of those were seen once. The ten largest make up over 0.95% of the sample.

Read against the paper, the sample's time point label means: baseline before first vaccination. Samples from vaccinated people were obtained from the UK trials COV001 and COV002, which included a single-blind randomized controlled phase 2/3 trial of AZD1222 (ChAdOx1 nCoV-19) in healthy adults. Trial participant PBMC samples were collected at day 0 and day 28 after the second dose for TCRbeta chain sequencing. According to the germline V gene, CDR1 reads LGHNA and CDR2 reads YNFKEQ. The CDR3 measures 16 amino acids from cysteine to phenylalanine. Only CDR3 DNA is held: 48 bases, read in frame from base 1. The germline V end is reduced by 0 bases and the J end by 4 bases; junction bases left unmatched: 6.

The TCR originated in an adult in good health. Sequences were derived from peripheral blood, sampled on day 0 of AZD1222 vaccination. Recombination connected TRBV4-2 to TRBJ2-5; 9 bases in the junction line up with TRBD2. The bases read TGTGCCAGCAGCCAAGATGCCCGAGCGGGAGGAGAGACCCAGTACTTC. Its translation is CASSQDARAGGETQYF.